One and the same sample provided the 32 T cell receptor beta chains below, sequenced in a study of T cell repertoires in cytomegalovirus infection. One entry per CDR3 protein results from TCRdb running MiXCR on the reads. The profile shows a few hundred thousand distinct CDR3 sequences, over 35% of them singletons. These TCRs' antigens remain unknown. The source material was cultured PBMCs, sampled from culture after CMV antigen stimulation. The receptors shown here come from a human donor in good health (CMV status not recorded). Some clones in this sample may be carry-over from other donors' samples.

This clonotype was detected many times. V is TRBV7-2 and J is TRBJ2-1; 7 bases align to TRBD2. The V gene end was trimmed by 5 bases and the J gene end by 3 bases; junction bases not matched to a gene: 4. This CDR3 has 14 residues. CDR1 is SGHTA and CDR2 is FQGNSA in the germline V gene. CDR3 nucleotide sequence: TGTGCCAGCAGCCCAAGGACTAGCTACAATGAGCAGTTCTTC. Translation gives CASSPRTSYNEQFF.

This clonotype was picked up a small number of times. The chain has TRBV7-2 and TRBJ2-1; 8 bases line up with TRBD1. V lost 6 bases, J lost 5 bases, and 9 bases stayed unmatched. CDR3 length: 15 residues. The germline CDR1 and CDR2 sequences are SGHTA and FQGNSA. DNA of the CDR3: TGTGCCAGCAGTCGTCAGGGGGCCCTAAACAATGAGCAGTTCTTC. It codes for CASSRQGALNNEQFF.

This clonotype has only a few counts. The rearrangement joins TRBV12-3 or TRBV12-4 to TRBJ1-2, with D hard to call. Trimming shortened V by 3 bases and J by 4 bases, and 15 bases separated the two germline ends. The length of the CDR3 is 15 residues. CDR3 in amino acids: CASSFSSGYGYGYTF. The CDR3 nucleotides read TGTGCCAGCAGTTTTAGTTCGGGGTATGGCTATGGCTACACCTTC.

In DNA, the CDR3 is TGTGCCAGCAGCTTAGGAGGGACAGGGGCTAACCCCGTTGGCGCTTTCTTT. Amino acids: CASSLGGTGANPVGAFF. The chain combines TRBV7-4 with TRBJ1-1, with 10 bases aligning to TRBD1. Germline V gene lookup returns CDR1 SGHVT and CDR2 SQSDAQ. The V segment lost 1 base and the J segment 11 bases; nucleotides outside the gene matches: 16. The CDR3 consists of 17 residues.

V and J are TRBV4-2 and TRBJ1-4; maybe TRBD1 (6 bases). Germline V gene sequence: CDR1 LGHNA, CDR2 YNFKEQ. Deletions cut 3 bases from V and 3 bases from J, with 17 bases between. This CDR3 comprises 17 residues. CDR3 region: CASSHTPSGGPNEKLFF. CDR3 in DNA: TGTGCCAGCAGCCACACTCCCTCGGGGGGGCCTAATGAAAAACTGTTTTTT.

Only a few counts were recorded for this clonotype. V is TRBV4-1 and J is TRBJ2-7; D unresolved. V was trimmed by 1 base and J by 5 bases, leaving 12 bases between them. The germline V gene encodes CDR1 MGHRA and CDR2 YSYEKL. The CDR3 loop spans 14 amino acids. The chain's CDR3 is CASSQVIPSHEQYF. As DNA, the CDR3 is TGCGCCAGCAGCCAAGTGATTCCGAGCCACGAGCAGTACTTC.

This clonotype was observed a few times. The rearrangement links TRBV5-3 to TRBJ1-2, with no clear D. TRBV5-3 is an open reading frame, and its role is uncertain. V lost 8 bases and J 8 bases, leaving 16 bases between the germline ends. CDR3 length: 12 amino acids. CDR3 DNA: TGTGCCAGCAGCCTCTGGACGGGGGGCTACACCTTC. Its translation: CASSLWTGGYTF.

The rearrangement joins TRBV18 to TRBJ2-1; D possibly matches TRBD1 or TRBD2 (5 bases each). The V end was cut by 3 bases, the J end by 10 bases, with 22 bases between. Germline-derived CDR1 and CDR2 are KGHSH and LQKENI. This CDR3 has 16 residues. CDR3 coding DNA: TGTGCCAGCTCACCTTCCGGGGCAGCGGTTTTATCCGAGCAGTTCTTC. Translation: CASSPSGAAVLSEQFF.

This clonotype was seen a few times. The CDR3 loop reads CASRGPWEEGNEQFF. In nucleotides, the CDR3 is TGTGCCAGCAGGGGACCTTGGGAGGAGGGGAATGAGCAGTTCTTC. The chain carries TRBV6-1 and TRBJ2-1; a possible D gene is TRBD2 (6 bases). The V gene lost 6 bases and the J gene lost 7 bases, with 19 bases spanning the gap. CDR3 length equals 15 residues. The germline gives CDR1 MNHNS, CDR2 SASEGT.

This clonotype was counted a single time. The rearrangement links TRBV18 to TRBJ1-1; 7 bases map to TRBD1. V lost 0 bases and J lost 5; bases outside the gene matches: 9. The CDR3 covers 16 residues. CDR1 and CDR2 from the germline V gene are KGHSH and LQKENI. The CDR3 region is CASSPPAGGGSTEAFF. Written as DNA, the CDR3 is TGTGCCAGCTCACCACCGGCAGGGGGAGGGAGTACTGAAGCTTTCTTT.

The rearrangement joins TRBV4-2 to TRBJ1-1; no clear D. The germline CDR1 and CDR2 sequences are LGHNA and YNFKEQ. This CDR3 is 15 amino acids long. Trimming pared 1 base from V and 1 base from J, leaving 10 bases between. The CDR3 spells CASSQVRRENTEAFF. The CDR3, as DNA: TGTGCCAGCAGCCAAGTTCGACGGGAGAACACTGAAGCTTTCTTT.

The J gene is TRBJ1-3, the V gene TRBV12-3 or TRBV12-4; D call uncertain. V gave up 5 bases and J gave up 2 bases, with 10 bases separating them. This CDR3 is 14 amino acids long. The CDR3 loop is CASSPDKPGNTIYF. As DNA, the CDR3 is TGTGCCAGCAGTCCGGATAAGCCTGGAAACACCATATATTTT.

This chain joins TRBV4-1 and TRBJ2-1; TRBD1 or TRBD2 may be the D gene (5 bases each). V was trimmed by 0 bases and J by 0 bases, leaving 12 bases between them. The CDR3 extends over 17 amino acids. CDR1 is MGHRA and CDR2 is YSYEKL in the germline V gene. The CDR3 DNA reads TGCGCCAGCAGCCAAGAGTCGGGACGGAGCTCCTACAATGAGCAGTTCTTC. Translated, it gives CASSQESGRSSYNEQFF.

V and J are TRBV12-5 and TRBJ2-7, with D unclear. Trimming pared 6 bases from V and 0 bases from J, leaving 9 bases between. Germline V gene lookup returns CDR1 LGHNT and CDR2 FRNRAP. The CDR3 consists of 13 residues. Here the CDR3 DNA reads TGTGCTAGTGGCCTTCCTTTCTCCTACGAGCAGTACTTC. Its protein is CASGLPFSYEQYF. Variable domain in full (rest from reference TRBV12-5 and TRBJ2-7): DARVTQTPRHKVTEMGQEVTMRCQPILGHNTVFWYRQTMMQGLELLAYFRNRAPLDDSGMPKDRFSAEMPDATLATLKIQPSEPRDSAVYFCASGLPFSYEQYFGPGTRLTVT.

In the case of this clonotype: A much larger clonotype is one base distant, so this may be a read error. This chain joins TRBV12-3 or TRBV12-4 and TRBJ2-1; D remains unclear. The CDR3 sequence is 9 residues long. V lost 7 bases to trimming and J lost 6 bases, with 1 base between them. CDR3 protein: CASTNEQFF. CDR3 bases: TGTGCCAGCACCAATGAGCAGTTCTTC.

A few counts support this clonotype. The V gene is TRBV27, the J gene TRBJ2-3, with 13 bases fitting TRBD2. V lost 2 bases and J lost 2; bases outside the gene matches: 10. CDR3 length equals 19 residues. Germline V lookup: CDR1 MNHEY, CDR2 SMNVEV (reference sequence). The CDR3 nucleotides are TGTGCCAGCAGTTTACGCCGACTAGCGGGGGGCCTCCTCACAGATACGCAGTATTTT. Encoded protein: CASSLRRLAGGLLTDTQYF.

This clonotype was counted a few times. The CDR3 DNA sequence: TGTGCCAGCAGCTTAGGTGGGGACGGAGAGACCCAGTACTTC. It yields the protein CASSLGGDGETQYF. V gene TRBV11-3 combines with J gene TRBJ2-5; tentatively, D is TRBD1 or TRBD2 (5 bases each). Trimming stripped 1 base from V and 4 bases from J, with 10 bases between. The CDR3 runs to 14 residues. CDR1 and CDR2 (germline): SGHNT, YENEEA.

The gene calls are TRBV6-1 and TRBJ1-2; the match to TRBD1 covers 9 bases. Trimming cost V 6 bases and J 2 bases; bases outside gene matches: 4. Germline V CDR1 and CDR2: MNHNS, SASEGT. The CDR3 sequence is 14 residues long. CDR3: CASSRDRENYGYTF. The DNA of the CDR3 is TGTGCCAGCAGCAGGGACAGGGAAAACTATGGCTACACCTTC.

The chain uses TRBV11-2 and TRBJ1-4; D is possibly TRBD1 (5 bases). Germline V gene sequence: CDR1 SGHAT, CDR2 FQNNGV. The CDR3 runs 15 residues. Trimming removed 5 bases from V and 8 bases from J, with 18 bases in between. The CDR3 reads CASSPRGGVLEKLFF. The CDR3 DNA reads TGTGCCAGCAGCCCCCGCGGAGGGGTGTTAGAAAAACTGTTTTTT.

This clonotype was detected only a few times. Written as DNA, the CDR3 is TGTGCCAGCAGCCACGGGAACCGACAGGGGGCTTTTAAGGAGTGGATAGCCAAAAACATTCAGTACTTC. Protein sequence: CASSHGNRQGAFKEWIAKNIQYF. V is TRBV7-8 and J is TRBJ2-4; 10 positions agree with TRBD1. Germline V CDR1 and CDR2: SGHVS, FQNEAQ. The length of the CDR3 is 23 residues. V shed 5 bases and J 0 bases; nucleotides not matched to a gene: 25.

This clonotype was observed a few times. V is TRBV5-4 and J is TRBJ2-1, with unresolved D. The germline CDR1 and CDR2 sequences are SGHNT and YYREEE (reference sequence). V lost 4 bases, J lost 9 bases, and 14 bases lay in between. The CDR3 is made up of 13 amino acids. The CDR3 nucleotides read TGTGCCAGCAGCCCTCCGCGTAACGGTGAGCAGTTCTTC. It codes for CASSPPRNGEQFF.

The genes are TRBV5-5 and TRBJ1-5; D may be TRBD1 (5 bases). Germline-derived CDR1 and CDR2 are SGHKS and YYEKEE (reference sequence). The V and J ends lost 2 bases and 9 bases respectively, with 18 bases between them. The CDR3 sequence is 15 residues long. In nucleotides, the CDR3 is TGTGCCAGCAGCTTACTACAAGGGGCCGGATCGCCCCAGCATTTT. Its translation: CASSLLQGAGSPQHF. Combining the CDR3 with reference TRBV5-5 and TRBJ1-5 gives the whole variable domain DAGVTQSPTHLIKTRGQQVTLRCSPISGHKSVSWYQQVLGQGPQFIFQYYEKEERGRGNFPDRFSARQFPNYSSELNVNALLLGDSALYLCASSLLQGAGSPQHFGDGTRLSIL.

This clonotype came up many times. The J gene is TRBJ2-1, the V gene TRBV7-8; D gene unclear. V lost 1 base to trimming and J lost 5 bases, with 6 bases between them. The germline V gene encodes CDR1 SGHVS and CDR2 FQNEAQ. This CDR3 comprises 13 residues. CDR3 amino acids: CASSLGRNNEQFF. The CDR3 region has the DNA TGTGCCAGCAGCTTAGGTCGGAACAATGAGCAGTTCTTC.

The chain has TRBV6-1 and TRBJ1-2; D is undetermined. The CDR3 is 14 amino acids. V shed 5 bases and J shed 0 bases, with 10 bases lying between them. Looked up from germline, CDR1 is MNHNS and CDR2 is SASEGT. The CDR3 coding sequence is TGTGCCAGCAGTCAACAAGAGGCTAACTATGGCTACACCTTC. It codes for CASSQQEANYGYTF.

This clonotype has only a few counts. The rearrangement links TRBV20-1 to TRBJ1-4, with 8 bases aligning to TRBD1. The V and J ends lost 6 bases and 2 bases, in that order; junction bases with no gene match: 11. The CDR3 totals 16 residues. Germline CDR1 reads DFQATT; CDR2 reads SNEGSKA (reference sequence). The CDR3 nucleotides read TGCAGTGCGCCGCAGGGGGCTTTGACGACTAATGAAAAACTGTTTTTT. Protein product: CSAPQGALTTNEKLFF.

This rearrangement joins TRBV11-1 to TRBJ1-1; a weak D match, TRBD1 (6 bases). The germline gives CDR1 SGHAT, CDR2 FQDESV (reference sequence). The CDR3 loop spans 13 amino acids. Trimming shortened V by 4 bases and J by 12 bases, and 18 bases separated the two germline ends. The CDR3 DNA follows: TGTGCCAGCAGCTACAGTCACAGGGATCGTCCTTTCTTT. Amino acid sequence: CASSYSHRDRPFF.

This sequence joins TRBV4-1 and TRBJ2-7, with D possibly TRBD1 on 5 matching bases. CDR1 and CDR2 (germline): MGHRA, YSYEKL. V was cut by 4 bases and J by 5 bases, with 30 bases left in between. This CDR3 is built from 19 residues. Here the CDR3 reads CASSLPLAAGMGIFNEQYF. As DNA, the CDR3 is TGCGCCAGCAGCCTACCACTGGCGGCAGGGATGGGCATTTTTAACGAGCAGTACTTC.

This chain links TRBV19 with TRBJ1-1, with a tentative D call TRBD1 (6 bases). The CDR3 totals 18 residues. The V gene's germline CDR1 is LNHDA and CDR2 SQIVND (reference sequence). V dropped 6 bases and J dropped 1 base, with 24 bases sitting between them. The CDR3 sequence: CASRNEQGGGPGNTEAFF. As DNA, the CDR3 is TGTGCCAGTAGGAATGAACAGGGTGGAGGGCCGGGGAACACTGAAGCTTTCTTT.

Worth noting for this clonotype: A junction boundary mismatches the germline segment, possibly from a read error. The CDR3 spells CASSLWDRESPLYF. The CDR3 region has the DNA TGCGCCAGCAGCCTTTGGGACAGGGAATCACCCCTCTACTTT. This sequence joins TRBV4-3 and TRBJ1-6, with 9 positions matching TRBD1. Germline CDR1 and CDR2: LGHNA and YSLEER. The CDR3 has 14 residues.

This sequence joins TRBV10-3 and TRBJ2-4, with unresolved D. V gave up 2 bases and J gave up 6 bases, with 5 bases separating them. Looked up from germline, CDR1 is ENHRY and CDR2 is SYGVKD. The CDR3 runs to 12 residues. CDR3 region: CAISEGGNIQYF. The CDR3 DNA is TGTGCCATCAGTGAGGGCGGAAACATTCAGTACTTC.

This chain uses TRBV7-6 with TRBJ2-7, with 12 bases matching TRBD2. Germline V CDR1 and CDR2: SGHVS, FNYEAQ. With 1 base clipped from V and 10 bases from J, the junction kept 5 bases outside the gene matches. The CDR3 spans 14 residues. The CDR3 DNA reads as TGTGCCAGCAGCTTAGGACTAGCGGGGGATCCCCAGTACTTC. Encoded protein: CASSLGLAGDPQYF.

In its sample, this clonotype was seen a few times. This chain connects TRBV4-3 to TRBJ2-3; D gene uncertain. CDR1 LGHNA and CDR2 YSLEER come from the germline V gene. Deletions cut 0 bases from V and 0 bases from J, with 7 bases between. The CDR3 runs to 15 residues. The CDR3: CASSQEVGSTDTQYF. In DNA form, the CDR3 reads TGCGCCAGCAGCCAAGAGGTCGGGAGCACAGATACGCAGTATTTT.